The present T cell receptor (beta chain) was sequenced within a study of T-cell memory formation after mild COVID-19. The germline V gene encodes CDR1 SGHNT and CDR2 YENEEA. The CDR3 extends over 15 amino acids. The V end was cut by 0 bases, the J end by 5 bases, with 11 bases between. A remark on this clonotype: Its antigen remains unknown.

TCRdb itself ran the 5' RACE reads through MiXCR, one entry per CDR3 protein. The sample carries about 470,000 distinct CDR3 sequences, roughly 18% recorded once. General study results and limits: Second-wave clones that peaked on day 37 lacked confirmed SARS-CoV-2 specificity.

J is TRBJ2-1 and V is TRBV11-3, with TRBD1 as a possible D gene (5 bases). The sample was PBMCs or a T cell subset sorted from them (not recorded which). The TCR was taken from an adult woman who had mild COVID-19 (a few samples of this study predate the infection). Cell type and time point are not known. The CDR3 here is CASSLDWTRNNEQFF. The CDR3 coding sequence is TGTGCCAGCAGCTTAGATTGGACAAGAAACAATGAGCAGTTCTTC.